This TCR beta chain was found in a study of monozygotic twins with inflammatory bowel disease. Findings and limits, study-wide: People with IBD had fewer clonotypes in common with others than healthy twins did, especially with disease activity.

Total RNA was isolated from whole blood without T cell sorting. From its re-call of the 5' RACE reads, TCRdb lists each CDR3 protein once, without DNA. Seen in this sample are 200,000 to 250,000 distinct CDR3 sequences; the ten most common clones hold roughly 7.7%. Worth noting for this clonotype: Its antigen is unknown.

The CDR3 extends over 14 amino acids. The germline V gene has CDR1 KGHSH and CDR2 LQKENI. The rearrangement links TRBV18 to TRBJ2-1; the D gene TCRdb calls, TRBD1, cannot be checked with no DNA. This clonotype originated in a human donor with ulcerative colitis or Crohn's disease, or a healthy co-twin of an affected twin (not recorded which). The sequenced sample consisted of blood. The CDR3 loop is CASSPPTGHNEQFF.